The next 28 T cell receptor beta chains were all read from a single sample in a study of T cell therapy after organ transplantation. Measured with immunoSEQ multiplex PCR; TCRdb has only the in-frame clones, and not every one. This sample has more than 3,000 clones; 55% to 70% occur once, and the top ten carry over 35%. Stated time point: 4-8 weeks after completion of therapy. Which antigens these TCRs recognize remains unknown. This specimen was CD8+ T cells from blood, taken after autologous CMV-specific T cell therapy. Source of these receptors: a human patient who had received a solid organ transplant and had CMV disease. Some T cells may possibly be graft donor cells.

The chain has TRBV6-4 and TRBJ2-3; a weak D match, TRBD2 (5 bases). Looked up from germline, CDR1 is MRHNA and CDR2 is SNTAGT. This CDR3 contains 13 residues. Trimming removed 8 bases at V and 5 bases at J, with 14 bases between. DNA for the CDR3: TGTGCCAGCTCCCCCAAAGCGGAAGATACGCAGTATTTT. It codes for CASSPKAEDTQYF.

The chain carries TRBV7-4 and TRBJ2-7; possibly TRBD1 for D (5 bases). The CDR3 totals 16 residues. V lost 4 bases and J 3 bases, leaving 19 bases between the germline ends. The V gene's germline CDR1 is SGHVT and CDR2 SQSDAQ. The CDR3 sequence: CASSSDFTGGHYEQYV. The DNA of the CDR3 is TGTGCCAGCAGCTCAGACTTCACAGGTGGTCACTACGAGCAGTACGTC.

This clone was counted only a few times. The V gene is TRBV10-3, the J gene TRBJ2-7; no clear D. There are 12 residues in the CDR3. CDR1 ENHRY and CDR2 SYGVKD come from the germline V gene. Trimming took 3 bases from V and 2 from J, leaving 5 bases between them. The DNA of the CDR3 is TGTGCCATCAGTGATAACCCCTACGAGCAGTACTTC. Protein product: CAISDNPYEQYF.

The DNA for the CDR3 is TGTGCCACCAGCAGAGACGGGACAGGGAGCGGCTTAGCGGATCGGTACAATGAGCAGTTCTTC. This translates into CATSRDGTGSGLADRYNEQFF. The V call is TRBV15, the J call TRBJ2-1; 9 positions agree with TRBD1. Germline trimming cut 0 bases from V and 4 bases from J; bases unmatched to any gene: 19. The V gene's germline CDR1 is LNHNV and CDR2 YYDKDF (reference sequence). This CDR3 spans 21 amino acids. The whole variable domain, filled in from reference TRBV15 and TRBJ2-1, reads DAMVIQNPRYQVTQFGKPVTLSCSQTLNHNVMYWYQQKSSQAPKLLFHYYDKDFNNEADTPDNFQSRRPNTSFCFLDIRSPGLGDTAMYLCATSRDGTGSGLADRYNEQFFGPGTRLTVL.

This clone was detected a few times. The V call is TRBV5-6, the J call TRBJ2-1; possibly TRBD2 for D (5 bases). V was cut by 4 bases and J by 5 bases, with 10 bases left in between. This CDR3 contains 13 residues. Per germline, CDR1 SGHDT and CDR2 YYEEEE. The CDR3 sequence is CASSLDYNNEQFF. The CDR3 nucleotides are TGTGCCAGCAGCCTCGACTACAACAATGAGCAGTTCTTC.

This clone was observed a few times. This chain uses TRBV9 with TRBJ1-2, with a weak D call TRBD1 (5 bases). The CDR3 loop spans 15 amino acids. V was pared by 5 bases and J by 4 bases, with 18 bases between. CDR1 and CDR2 from the germline V gene are SGDLS and YYNGEE. In DNA form, the CDR3 reads TGTGCCAGCAGTTACGCGACCGGGACGGCCTATGGCTACACCTTC. Translated, it gives CASSYATGTAYGYTF.

The genes are TRBV2 and TRBJ1-2; no clear D. This CDR3 is built from 14 residues. Germline CDR1 reads SNHLY; CDR2 reads FYNNEI. V dropped 6 bases and J dropped 4 bases, with 15 bases sitting between them. The CDR3 nucleotides are TGTGCCAGCAGGTCTAATATGCCCCCCTATGGCTACACCTTC. Amino acids: CASRSNMPPYGYTF.

The chain joins TRBV10-1 to TRBJ1-3; D perhaps matches TRBD1 (6 bases). Germline lookup yields CDR1 WNHNN and CDR2 SYGVQD (reference sequence). The V and J ends lost 10 bases and 1 base respectively, with 23 bases between them. This CDR3 contains 17 residues. This chain's CDR3 is CATTVVRGNRSGNTIYF. CDR3 bases: TGCGCCACTACAGTTGTTAGGGGGAACCGGTCTGGAAACACCATATATTTT.

This chain connects TRBV7-8 to TRBJ2-7; D may be TRBD2 (7 bases). V was clipped by 3 bases and J by 6 bases, with 15 bases between them. Germline CDR1 is SGHVS and CDR2 is FQNEAQ. The CDR3 sequence is 14 residues long. Here the CDR3 DNA reads TGTGCCAGCAGCTTCAGGGGAGGGCCCGGCGAGCAGTACTTC. Its protein product is CASSFRGGPGEQYF. Drawing the rest from reference TRBV7-8 and TRBJ2-7, the complete variable domain is GAGVSQSPRYKVAKRGQDVALRCDPISGHVSLFWYQQALGQGPEFLTYFQNEAQLDKSGLPSDRFFAERPEGSVSTLKIQRTQQEDSAVYLCASSFRGGPGEQYFGPGTRLTVT.

The chain uses TRBV5-5 and TRBJ2-7; maybe TRBD1 (7 bases). This CDR3 spans 14 amino acids. V lost 0 bases and J 4 bases, leaving 11 bases between the germline ends. Germline CDR1 reads SGHKS; CDR2 reads YYEKEE (reference sequence). The CDR3 spells CASSLEGAGYEQYF. CDR3 DNA: TGTGCCAGCAGCTTGGAGGGGGCGGGGTACGAGCAGTACTTC.

The rearrangement uses TRBV7-2 and TRBJ1-1, with 7 bases matching TRBD1. The CDR3 contains 11 residues. The V gene end was trimmed by 3 bases and the J gene end by 8 bases; junction bases not matched to a gene: 0. Looked up from germline, CDR1 is SGHTA and CDR2 is FQGNSA. As DNA, the CDR3 is TGTGCCAGCAGCTTGGGACAGGAAGCTTTCTTT. Protein: CASSLGQEAFF.

The rearrangement joins TRBV6-5 to TRBJ2-7; tentatively, D is TRBD1 or TRBD2 (5 bases each). The ends were cut back, 8 bases at V and 6 bases at J, with 17 bases in the middle. The CDR3 length is 13 residues. The germline CDR1 and CDR2 sequences are MNHEY and SVGAGI. CDR3 bases: TGTGCCAGCGGCGGGCGGGCCGGGGCCGAGCAGTACTTC. Protein sequence: CASGGRAGAEQYF.

The chain joins TRBV9 to TRBJ1-1; D is unclear. CDR3 length: 13 amino acids. CDR1 SGDLS and CDR2 YYNGEE come from the germline V gene. The V and J ends lost 4 bases and 6 bases respectively, with 13 bases between them. The CDR3 nucleotides read TGTGCCAGCAGCTTCGCGTGGATACCTGAAGCTTTCTTT. Translated: CASSFAWIPEAFF.

The table lists this clone with a few counts. The V gene is TRBV7-3, the J gene TRBJ2-1; 10 nucleotides align to TRBD2. Trimming at V came to 4 bases and at J to 5 bases, leaving 8 bases not matched to a gene. This CDR3 comprises 16 residues. CDR1 and CDR2 (germline): SGHTA, FQGTGA. The DNA for the CDR3 is TGTGCCAGCAGCTGGGGCTTAGCGGGAGGCAACAATGAGCAGTTCTTC. As protein: CASSWGLAGGNNEQFF.

This rearrangement joins TRBV15 to TRBJ2-5; tentative D call: TRBD1 (6 bases). V was trimmed by 1 base and J by 0 bases, leaving 12 bases between them. From germline, CDR1 is LNHNV and CDR2 YYDKDF (reference sequence). The CDR3 covers 16 residues. CDR3 sequence reads: CATSRVPQGYQETQYF. The CDR3 DNA is TGTGCCACCAGCAGAGTCCCGCAGGGGTACCAAGAGACCCAGTACTTC.

V usage is TRBV27 and J usage is TRBJ1-5; 7 bases agree with TRBD1. The ends lost 9 bases at V and 4 bases at J; junction bases unmatched: 9. The CDR3 covers 14 residues. Germline CDR1 is MNHEY and CDR2 is SMNVEV (reference sequence). This CDR3 is CASARGSLNQPQHF. Here the CDR3 DNA reads TGTGCCAGTGCCAGGGGGTCTTTAAATCAGCCCCAGCATTTT.

CDR3 in amino acids: CASSHSGRSEQYF. CDR3 DNA: TGTGCCAGCTCCCATAGCGGGAGGTCCGAGCAGTACTTC. The chain links TRBV27 to TRBJ2-7; 10 bases map to TRBD2. The CDR3 length is 13 residues. The V gene's germline CDR1 is MNHEY and CDR2 SMNVEV (reference sequence). J lost 6 bases, V lost 8 bases, and 7 bases had no gene match.

The CDR3 coding sequence is TGTGCCAGCAGCGCCACGCAGGGGGCCAAAAACATTCAGTACTTC. Encoded protein: CASSATQGAKNIQYF. This chain uses TRBV7-3 with TRBJ2-4, with D tentatively TRBD1 (6 bases). The V and J ends lost 5 bases and 1 base respectively, with 12 bases between them. The CDR3 covers 15 residues. Germline CDR1 is SGHTA and CDR2 is FQGTGA.

The rearrangement uses TRBV7-9 and TRBJ2-1, with TRBD2 matching over 8 bases. In germline, CDR1 is SEHNR, CDR2 FQNEAQ (reference sequence). V shed 5 bases, J shed 6 bases, and the junction held 21 bases outside the gene matches. The CDR3 loop spans 19 amino acids. In DNA, the CDR3 is TGTGCCAGCAGCCCGAGGGCATCGGACACGGGACTAGAAGGCAATGAGCAGTTCTTC. Encoded protein: CASSPRASDTGLEGNEQFF.

The V and J genes are TRBV6-5 and TRBJ2-1, with 8 bases fitting TRBD2. This CDR3 spans 14 amino acids. J gave up 3 bases and V 6 bases, and 4 bases lay outside the gene matches. CDR1 is MNHEY and CDR2 is SVGAGI in the germline V gene. The CDR3 nucleotides are TGTGCCAGCAGACCACTAGCGGACTACAATGAGCAGTTCTTC. Residues: CASRPLADYNEQFF.

This chain links TRBV6-5 with TRBJ1-1; the D is unclear. The CDR3 runs 13 residues. The V gene lost 5 bases and the J gene lost 1 base, with 8 bases spanning the gap. CDR1 and CDR2 from the germline V gene are MNHEY and SVGAGI. The CDR3 DNA sequence: TGTGCCAGCAGTCACACAAGGAACACTGAAGCTTTCTTT. It translates to CASSHTRNTEAFF.

The rearrangement uses TRBV7-8 and TRBJ1-5, with 8 bases lining up with TRBD1. The CDR3 spans 16 residues. The germline CDR1 and CDR2 sequences are SGHVS and FQNEAQ. Trimming removed 1 base from V and 7 bases from J; junction bases left unmatched: 9. The CDR3 region has the DNA TGTGCCAGCAGCTTAGGGGTGGCCAGGGGGCAACAGCCCCAGCATTTT. Translating gives CASSLGVARGQQPQHF.

The chain combines TRBV6-5 with TRBJ2-7, with 9 nucleotides matching TRBD1. CDR1 and CDR2 (germline): MNHEY, SVGAGI. CDR3 length: 15 amino acids. With V trimmed by 4 bases and J by 0 bases, 4 bases remained unmatched. The CDR3 DNA reads TGTGCCAGCAGTTTGGACAGGGGATCCTCCTACGAGCAGTACGTC. Translation: CASSLDRGSSYEQYV.

This clone showed up just once. The chain is built from TRBV7-9 and TRBJ2-1; unclear D gene. The CDR3 is 13 amino acids. The germline CDR1 and CDR2 sequences are SEHNR and FQNEAQ (reference sequence). Trimming took off 4 bases at V and 4 bases at J, with 8 bases between the two ends. The CDR3 DNA reads as TGTGCCAGCAGCTCGGGCCTATACAATGAGCAGTTCTTC. This encodes CASSSGLYNEQFF.

The rearrangement links TRBV27 to TRBJ2-3; D is uncertain. CDR3 size: 13 residues. The V gene lost 3 bases and the J gene lost 10 bases, with 14 bases spanning the gap. Germline V gives CDR1 MNHEY, CDR2 SMNVEV (reference sequence). In nucleotides, the CDR3 is TGTGCCAGCAGTTTGTCGGACCTAACGCCGCAGTATTTT. Protein product: CASSLSDLTPQYF.

V and J are TRBV7-8 and TRBJ2-2, with a tentative D call TRBD2 (7 bases). The V gene's germline CDR1 is SGHVS and CDR2 FQNEAQ. The germline V and J ends were trimmed by 5 bases and 1 base, with 17 bases remaining between them. CDR3 length equals 17 residues. The CDR3 here is CASSLGGVELNTGELFF. In DNA form, the CDR3 reads TGTGCCAGCAGCCTAGGGGGGGTTGAGTTGAACACCGGGGAGCTGTTTTTT.

A single count supports this clone. The genes are TRBV6-6 and TRBJ2-1; the match to TRBD1 covers 7 bases. The CDR3 consists of 14 residues. Germline V lookup: CDR1 MNHNY, CDR2 SVGAGI (reference sequence). The junction had 6 bases not matched to a gene; V was cut back by 5 bases and J by 5 bases. The CDR3 DNA follows: TGTGCCAGCAGTCCCTCCGGGACAGACAATGAGCAGTTCTTC. This sequence encodes CASSPSGTDNEQFF.

The chain joins TRBV11-2 to TRBJ2-7, with no clear D. Germline lookup yields CDR1 SGHAT and CDR2 FQNNGV. The CDR3 is 13 residues long. CDR3 region: CASSLERVYEQHV. The CDR3, as DNA: TGTGCCAGCAGCTTAGAACGGGTTTACGAGCAGCACGTC.